Listed below are T cell receptor beta chains from one sample, sequenced in a study of shared clonotypes between healthy human individuals. Only in-frame clones appear in the TCRdb table, and some are missing; sequencing was by immunoSEQ multiplex PCR. The sample lists about 2,200,000 clones, about 92% seen once, with 1.5% to 2% in the top ten. The material sequenced was naive CD8+ T cells from PBMCs. The receptors stem from a young man in good health. Some clones in this sample may be carry-over from other donors' samples. Both conserved end residues are part of each CDR3. A D gene is named only where the DNA matches it firmly. Clone size is given for some rows only: seen once, a few or many times, or a class if the clone is expanded.

j_gene,d_gene,v_gene,abundance,CDR3nt,CDR3aa
TRBJ2-1,TRBD2,TRBV10-3,.,TGTGCCATCAGTGAGGGACTAGCGGGAGACAATGAGCAGTTCTTC,CAISEGLAGDNEQFF
TRBJ2-7,.,TRBV6-5,.,TGTGCCAGCAGTTACTCGATGGGGGGTTACGAGCAGTACTTC,CASSYSMGGYEQYF
TRBJ2-5,.,TRBV4-1,.,TGCGCCAGCAGCCAGGACCGCGGAGGGGGTCAAGAGACCCAGTACTTC,CASSQDRGGGQETQYF
TRBJ1-2,.,TRBV5-1,.,TGCGCCAGCAGTCAGGGATGGGGAGCTAACTATGGCTACACCTTC,CASSQGWGANYGYTF
TRBJ1-2,.,TRBV28,.,TGTGCCAGCAGCCCCCCATACGGGCTTGACTATGGCTACACCTTC,CASSPPYGLDYGYTF
TRBJ1-4,.,TRBV7-6,.,TGTGCCAGCAGCTTAGGGCAGGGAGGTGAAAAACTGTTTTTT,CASSLGQGGEKLFF
TRBJ2-3,.,TRBV27,.,TGTGCCAGCAGTTCTGACCTCGACACAGATACGCAGTATTTT,CASSSDLDTDTQYF
TRBJ2-1,TRBD2,TRBV29-1,.,TGCAGCACAACTAGCGGGAACTACAATGAGCAGTTCTTC,CSTTSGNYNEQFF
TRBJ2-3,TRBD2,TRBV7-8,.,TGTGCCAGCAGCTACCTGGGGGCTAGCGGGGGGAGCACAGATACGCAGTATTTT,CASSYLGASGGSTDTQYF
TRBJ2-5,.,TRBV21-1,.,TGTGCCAGCAGCAAAGGATGTGAGGAGACCCAGTACTTC,CASSKGCEETQYF
TRBJ1-1,.,TRBV7-2,.,TGTGCCAGCAGCTTAGGGCTATGGGGAGGGTTCGGCACTGAAGCTTTCTTT,CASSLGLWGGFGTEAFF
TRBJ2-3,.,TRBV27,.,TGTGCCAGTCGCGGGTGGGGTAGCACAGATACGCAGTATTTT,CASRGWGSTDTQYF
TRBJ1-2,TRBD1,TRBV11-3,once,TGTGCCAGCCGCCCTGCACAGGGGCCCTATGGCTACACCTTC,CASRPAQGPYGYTF
TRBJ1-1,.,TRBV19,few,TGTGCCAGTAGTCGTACGAGGGACACTGAAGCTTTCTTT,CASSRTRDTEAFF
TRBJ2-7,.,TRBV6-5,.,TGTGCCAGCAGTTCGGGACTTTTCTCCTACGAGCAGTACTTC,CASSSGLFSYEQYF
TRBJ2-6,.,TRBV5-4,.,TGTGCCAGCAGTTTGCCCCCGTCCGGGGCCAACGTCCTGACTTTC,CASSLPPSGANVLTF
TRBJ1-3,.,TRBV4-1,.,TGCGCCAGCAGCCAAGTAAGGGATGAGTCTCTTGGAAACACCATATATTTT,CASSQVRDESLGNTIYF
TRBJ2-7,TRBD1,TRBV19,.,TGTGCCAGTAGTAACGACAGGGGCAGGGCGGGGAGCGAGCAGTACTTC,CASSNDRGRAGSEQYF
TRBJ2-5,TRBD2,TRBV5-1,.,TGCGCCAGCAGCTCCGACAGCGGGAGTCAAGAGACCCAGTACTTC,CASSSDSGSQETQYF
TRBJ1-1,.,TRBV5-8,.,TGTGCCAGCAGCTTGAGGGGGTCGGACACTGAAGCTTTCTTT,CASSLRGSDTEAFF
TRBJ1-5,.,TRBV19,few,TGTGCCAGTACCGGCAGGGGAAATCAGCCCCAGCATTTT,CASTGRGNQPQHF
TRBJ2-2,.,TRBV27,once,TGTGCCAGCAGCCGGGGACAATCGCCCGGGGAGCTGTTTTTT,CASSRGQSPGELFF
TRBJ2-2,.,TRBV9,.,TGTGCCAGCAGCCTCGCATCCGGGGAGCTGTTTTTT,CASSLASGELFF
TRBJ2-1,TRBD2,TRBV9,.,TGTGCCAGCAGCCCCCAAGCGGGAGTCTACAATGAGCAGTTCTTC,CASSPQAGVYNEQFF
TRBJ2-3,.,TRBV28,.,TGTGCCAGCAGTTTAGCTACAGATACGCAGTATTTT,CASSLATDTQYF
TRBJ1-6,TRBD1,TRBV29-1,.,TGCAGCGCCTGGACAGGGGGTAATTCACCCCTCCACTTT,CSAWTGGNSPLHF
TRBJ2-7,TRBD1,TRBV28,.,TGTGCCAGCAGGGGGACAGGAGACATGGGGGAGCAGTACTTC,CASRGTGDMGEQYF
TRBJ1-2,TRBD1,TRBV29-1,.,TGCAGCGTCTTGACAGGGGGTGCCTATGGCTACACCTTC,CSVLTGGAYGYTF
TRBJ1-1,.,TRBV19,.,TGTGCCAGTGCTTCTCGGGGTGCCAACACTGAAGCTTTCTTT,CASASRGANTEAFF
TRBJ1-1,.,TRBV9,.,TGTGCCAGCAGCGCCGATGGGGCTAACACTGAAGCTTTCTTT,CASSADGANTEAFF
TRBJ2-7,.,TRBV19,once,TGTGCCAGTAAAATGGGGGGCGGGAGTTCCTACGAGCAGTACTTC,CASKMGGGSSYEQYF
TRBJ2-3,TRBD2,TRBV27,.,TGTGCCAGCAGGGTGACTAGCGGCTACACAGATACGCAGTATTTT,CASRVTSGYTDTQYF
TRBJ2-4,TRBD2,TRBV11-2,once,TGTGCCAGCAGCTTAGTCCCAGGACTAGCGGGAGATGAAAACATTCAGTACTTC,CASSLVPGLAGDENIQYF
TRBJ1-1,.,TRBV13,.,TGTGCCAGCAGCACCTCACATAAGGGGTATTCTGAAGCTTTCTTT,CASSTSHKGYSEAFF
TRBJ2-5,.,TRBV19,.,TGTGCCAGTAGTATCCCCGGCAGGCAAGAGACCCAGTACTTC,CASSIPGRQETQYF
TRBJ1-1,.,TRBV27,.,TGTGCCAGCAGGACCCATGGGGGCGTGACCACTGAAGCTTTCTTT,CASRTHGGVTTEAFF
TRBJ2-5,TRBD2,TRBV11-2,.,TGTGCCAGCAGCTTAGGGGGGGGAGAGACCCAGTACTTC,CASSLGGGETQYF
TRBJ2-2,TRBD1,TRBV27,.,TGTGCCAGCAGTTTACGACAGGGGTTGCTGTTTTTT,CASSLRQGLLFF
TRBJ2-3,TRBD1,TRBV27,.,TGTGCCAGCAGTTTATCCCTCCCGAGGACAGGGGTCACAGATACGCAGTATTTT,CASSLSLPRTGVTDTQYF
TRBJ2-1,.,TRBV30,.,TGTGCCTGGATCGGCAGCTACAATGAGCAGTTCTTC,CAWIGSYNEQFF
TRBJ1-2,.,TRBV5-4,.,TGTGCCAGCAGCTCTAGACGGGTAGGCTATGGCTACACCTTC,CASSSRRVGYGYTF
TRBJ2-1,.,TRBV7-2,.,TGTGCCAGCAGCCCAGGACCGTACAATGAGCAGTTCTTC,CASSPGPYNEQFF
TRBJ2-3,.,TRBV7-8,.,TGTGCCAGCAGCTTATTCCCGGATACGCAGTATTTT,CASSLFPDTQYF
TRBJ1-2,.,TRBV11-2,.,TGTGCCAGCAGCTTATCTCCAAGTGAAGGTGGCTACACCTTC,CASSLSPSEGGYTF
TRBJ2-1,.,TRBV7-9,.,TGTGCCAGCAAAAATGGGCCCAATGAGCAGTTCTTC,CASKNGPNEQFF
TRBJ2-7,.,TRBV27,.,TGTGCCAGCGCCCCCGGGAGCGGCAAAGCCTACGAGCAGTACTTC,CASAPGSGKAYEQYF
TRBJ2-7,.,TRBV2,.,TGTGCCAGCAGTGCAGGGTGGGAGCACGAGCAGTACTTC,CASSAGWEHEQYF
TRBJ1-2,.,TRBV6-1,.,TGTGCCAGCAGTGATGGGTACAGGGTGGGTGGCTACACCTTC,CASSDGYRVGGYTF
TRBJ2-1,.,TRBV6-5,once,TGTGCCAGCGGGAGCTCCTACAATGAGCAGTTCTTC,CASGSSYNEQFF
TRBJ2-7,.,TRBV18,.,TGTGCCAGCTCACCGGGCCGATACGAGCAGTACTTC,CASSPGRYEQYF